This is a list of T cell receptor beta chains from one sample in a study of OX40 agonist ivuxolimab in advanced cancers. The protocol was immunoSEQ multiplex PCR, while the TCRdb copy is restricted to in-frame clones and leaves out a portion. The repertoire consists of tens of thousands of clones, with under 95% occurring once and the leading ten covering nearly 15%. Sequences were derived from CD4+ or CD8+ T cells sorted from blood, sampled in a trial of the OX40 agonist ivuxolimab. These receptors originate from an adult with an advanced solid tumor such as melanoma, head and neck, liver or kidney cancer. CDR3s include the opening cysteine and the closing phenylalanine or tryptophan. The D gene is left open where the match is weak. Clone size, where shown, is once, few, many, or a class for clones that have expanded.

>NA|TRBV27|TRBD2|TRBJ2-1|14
TGTGCCAGCAGTTTAAACCTAGCGGGAACGGGTCAGTTCTTC
CASSLNLAGTGQFF
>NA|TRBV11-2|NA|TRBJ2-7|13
TGTGCCAGCAGCCCCAGACTCTCCTACGAGCAGTACTTC
CASSPRLSYEQYF
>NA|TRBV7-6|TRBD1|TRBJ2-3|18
TGTGCCAGCAGCCTCCTTGTGACCGGGACAGGGGCTGTGAATACGCAGTATTTT
CASSLLVTGTGAVNTQYF
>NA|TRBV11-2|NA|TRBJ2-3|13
TGTGCCAGCAGCTTCTATGGGAGCGATACGCAGTATTTT
CASSFYGSDTQYF
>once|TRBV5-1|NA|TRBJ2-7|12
TGCGCCAGCAGCTCCCCAGGGGACGAGCAGTACTTC
CASSSPGDEQYF
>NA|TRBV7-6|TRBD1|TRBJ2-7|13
TGTGCCAGCAGCTTAGCGGACAGGGACGAGCAGTACTTC
CASSLADRDEQYF
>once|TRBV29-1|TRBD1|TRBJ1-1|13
TGCAGCGTTCCAAGACAGGGGAACACTGAAGCTTTCTTT
CSVPRQGNTEAFF
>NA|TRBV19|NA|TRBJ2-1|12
TGTGCCAGTAGCGGAGGTTACAATGAGCAGTTCTTC
CASSGGYNEQFF
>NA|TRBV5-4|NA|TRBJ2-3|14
TGTGCCAGCAGCTCTACAGGGCCGTCAGATACGCAGTATTTT
CASSSTGPSDTQYF
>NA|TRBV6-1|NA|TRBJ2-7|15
TGTGCCAGCAGTGATGGGGCAGGGAATATCTACGAGCAGTACTTC
CASSDGAGNIYEQYF
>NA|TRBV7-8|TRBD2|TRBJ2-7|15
TGTGCCAGCAGCTTAGGGTTAGCGGGAGTAGACGAGCAGTACTTC
CASSLGLAGVDEQYF
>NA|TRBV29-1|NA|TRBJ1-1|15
TGCAGCGTTGTTCAAATTGGGGACGAAGCCACTGAAGCTTTCTTT
CSVVQIGDEATEAFF
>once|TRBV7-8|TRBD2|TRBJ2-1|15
TGTGCCAGCAGACTGGGATCTAGCGGATACAATGAGCAGTTCTTC
CASRLGSSGYNEQFF
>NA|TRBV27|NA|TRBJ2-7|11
TGTGCCAGCAGTGCAGGGTCTGAGCAGTACTTC
CASSAGSEQYF
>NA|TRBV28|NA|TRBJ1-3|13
TGTGCCAGCACTAAATTGTCTGGAAACACCATATATTTT
CASTKLSGNTIYF
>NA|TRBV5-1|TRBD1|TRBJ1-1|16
TGCGCCAGCAGCTTGGTGGGCAGGGGGCTGTCCACTGAAGCTTTCTTT
CASSLVGRGLSTEAFF
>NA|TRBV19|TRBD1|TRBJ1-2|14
TGTGCCACCTATGCCCAGGGGGCCTTCTATGGCTACACCTTC
CATYAQGAFYGYTF
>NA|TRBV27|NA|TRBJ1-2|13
TGTGCCAGCAGTTCCTCGTTAGGGGGGGGCTACACCTTC
CASSSSLGGGYTF
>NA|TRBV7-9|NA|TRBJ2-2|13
TGTGCCAGCAAAACAGGGATCTACGGGGAGCTGTTTTTT
CASKTGIYGELFF